This TCR beta chain stems from a study of blood T cells in healthy people across ages. Caucasian individuals from Russia who were healthy and aged about 6 to 90 acted as donors. The V end lost 1 base, the J end lost 7 bases, and 14 bases lay between the germline ends. The CDR3 contains 15 residues. The germline CDR1 and CDR2 sequences are MNHNY and SVGAGI (reference sequence). Whole-study findings and limits: The unsorted PBMCs prevented any conclusive comparison of naive versus antigen-experienced cells.

Through a sample-barcoded 5' primer and a J-beta primer mix, a second PCR was run for roughly 7 to 12 cycles. In TCRdb, the 5' RACE reads were re-called with MiXCR into one record per CDR3 protein. The sample has hundreds of thousands of distinct CDR3 sequences, roughly 41% seen once. Of note for this clonotype: Its antigen is as yet unknown.

Sequenced material: blood. The sequence was obtained from a woman aged 55-70 years in good health. The J gene is TRBJ2-1, the V gene TRBV6-6, with TRBD1 as a possible D gene (7 bases). The CDR3 spells CASSYLRDSGNEQFF. The CDR3, as DNA: TGTGCCAGCAGTTACTTGCGGGACAGTGGGAATGAGCAGTTCTTC.